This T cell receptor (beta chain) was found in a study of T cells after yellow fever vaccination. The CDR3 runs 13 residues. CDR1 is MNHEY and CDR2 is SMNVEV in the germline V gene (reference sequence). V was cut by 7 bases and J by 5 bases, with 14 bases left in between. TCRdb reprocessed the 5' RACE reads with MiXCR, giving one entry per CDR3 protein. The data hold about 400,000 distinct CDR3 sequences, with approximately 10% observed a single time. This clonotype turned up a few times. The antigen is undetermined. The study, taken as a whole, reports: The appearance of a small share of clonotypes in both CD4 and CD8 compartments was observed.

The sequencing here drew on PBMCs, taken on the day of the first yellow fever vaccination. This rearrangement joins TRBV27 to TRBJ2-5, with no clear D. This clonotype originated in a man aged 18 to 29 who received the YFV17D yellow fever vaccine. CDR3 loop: CASMGQVGETQYF. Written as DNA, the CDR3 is TGTGCCAGCATGGGCCAGGTCGGGGAGACCCAGTACTTC.